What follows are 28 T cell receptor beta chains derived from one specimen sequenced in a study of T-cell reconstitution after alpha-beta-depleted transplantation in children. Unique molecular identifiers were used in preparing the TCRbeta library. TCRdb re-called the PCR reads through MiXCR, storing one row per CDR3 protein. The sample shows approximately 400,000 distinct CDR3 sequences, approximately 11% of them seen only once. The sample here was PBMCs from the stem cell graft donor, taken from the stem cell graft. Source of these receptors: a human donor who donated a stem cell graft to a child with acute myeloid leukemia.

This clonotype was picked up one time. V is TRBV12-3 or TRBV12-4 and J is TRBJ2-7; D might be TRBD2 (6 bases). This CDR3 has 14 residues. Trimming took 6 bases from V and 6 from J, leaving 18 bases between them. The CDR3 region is CASSSGTSPREQYF. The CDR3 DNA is TGTGCCAGCAGCTCCGGGACTTCCCCCCGCGAGCAGTACTTC.

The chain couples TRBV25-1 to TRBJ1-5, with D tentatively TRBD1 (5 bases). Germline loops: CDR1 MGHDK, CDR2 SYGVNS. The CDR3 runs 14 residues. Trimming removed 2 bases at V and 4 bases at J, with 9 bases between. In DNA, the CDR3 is TGTGCCAGCAGTGAAACAGGATCGAATCAGCCCCAGCATTTT. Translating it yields CASSETGSNQPQHF.

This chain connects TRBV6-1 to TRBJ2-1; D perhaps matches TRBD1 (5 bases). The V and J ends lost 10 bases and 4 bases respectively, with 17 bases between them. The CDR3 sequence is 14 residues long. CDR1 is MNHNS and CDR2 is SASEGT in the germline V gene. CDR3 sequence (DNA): TGTGCCACCAGCTCTGGGGCCGAGTACAATGAGCAGTTCTTC. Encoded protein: CATSSGAEYNEQFF.

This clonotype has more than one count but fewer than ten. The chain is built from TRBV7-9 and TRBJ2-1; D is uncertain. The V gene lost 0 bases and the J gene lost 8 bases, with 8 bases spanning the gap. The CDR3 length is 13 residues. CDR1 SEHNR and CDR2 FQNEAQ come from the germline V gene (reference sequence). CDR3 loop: CASSLALLDEQFF. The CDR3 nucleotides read TGTGCCAGCAGCTTAGCCCTTTTAGATGAGCAGTTCTTC.

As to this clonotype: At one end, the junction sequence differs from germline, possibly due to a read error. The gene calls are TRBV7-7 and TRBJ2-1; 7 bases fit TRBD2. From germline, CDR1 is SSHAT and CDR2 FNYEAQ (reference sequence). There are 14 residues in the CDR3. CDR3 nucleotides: TGTGCTAGCAGCCCAGGACTAGGTCGCAATGAGCAGTTCTTC. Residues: CASSPGLGRNEQFF.

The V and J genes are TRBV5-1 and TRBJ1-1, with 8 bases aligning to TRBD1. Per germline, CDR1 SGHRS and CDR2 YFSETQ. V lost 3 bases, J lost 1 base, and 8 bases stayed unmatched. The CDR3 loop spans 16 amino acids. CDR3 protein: CASSYGPGQENTEAFF. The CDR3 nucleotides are TGCGCCAGCAGCTATGGGCCGGGACAGGAGAACACTGAAGCTTTCTTT.

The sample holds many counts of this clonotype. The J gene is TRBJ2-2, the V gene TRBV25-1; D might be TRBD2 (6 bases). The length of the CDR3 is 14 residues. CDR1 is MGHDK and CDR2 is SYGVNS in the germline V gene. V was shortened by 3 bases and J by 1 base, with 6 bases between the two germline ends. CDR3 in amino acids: CASSEGGNTGELFF. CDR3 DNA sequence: TGTGCCAGCAGTGAGGGGGGGAACACCGGGGAGCTGTTTTTT. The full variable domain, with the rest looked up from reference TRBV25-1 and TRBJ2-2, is EADIYQTPRYLVIGTGKKITLECSQTMGHDKMYWYQQDPGMELHLIHYSYGVNSTEKGDLSSESTVSRIRTEHFPLTLESARPSHTSQYLCASSEGGNTGELFFGEGSRLTVL.

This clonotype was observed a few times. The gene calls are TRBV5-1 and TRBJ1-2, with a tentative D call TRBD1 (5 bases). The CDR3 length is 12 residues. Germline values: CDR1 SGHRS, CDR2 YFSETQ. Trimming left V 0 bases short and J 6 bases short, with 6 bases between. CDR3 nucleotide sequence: TGCGCCAGCAGCTTGGAGGGACATGGCTACACCTTC. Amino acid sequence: CASSLEGHGYTF.

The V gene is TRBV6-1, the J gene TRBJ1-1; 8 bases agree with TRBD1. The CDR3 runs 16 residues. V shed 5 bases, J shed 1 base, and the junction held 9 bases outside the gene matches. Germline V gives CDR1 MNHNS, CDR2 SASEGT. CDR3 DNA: TGTGCCAGCAGTCAATCCGGGACAGGAAAGAACACTGAAGCTTTCTTT. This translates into CASSQSGTGKNTEAFF.

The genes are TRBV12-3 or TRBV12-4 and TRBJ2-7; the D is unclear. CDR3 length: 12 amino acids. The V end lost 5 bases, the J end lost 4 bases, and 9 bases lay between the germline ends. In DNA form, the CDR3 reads TGTGCCAGCAGTACAGACAATTACGAGCAGTACGTC. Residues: CASSTDNYEQYV.

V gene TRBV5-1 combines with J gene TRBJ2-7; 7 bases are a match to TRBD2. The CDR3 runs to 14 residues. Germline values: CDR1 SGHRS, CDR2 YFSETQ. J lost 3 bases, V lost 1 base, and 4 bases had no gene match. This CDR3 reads CASSLIGGYYEQYV. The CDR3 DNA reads TGCGCCAGCAGCTTGATCGGGGGGTACTACGAGCAGTACGTC.

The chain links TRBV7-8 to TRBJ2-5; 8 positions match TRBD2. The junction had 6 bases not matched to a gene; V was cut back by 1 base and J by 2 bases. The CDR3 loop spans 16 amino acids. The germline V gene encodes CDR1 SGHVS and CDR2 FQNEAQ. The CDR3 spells CASSLVGLELQETQYF. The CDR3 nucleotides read TGTGCCAGCAGCTTAGTGGGACTAGAGCTTCAAGAGACCCAGTACTTC.

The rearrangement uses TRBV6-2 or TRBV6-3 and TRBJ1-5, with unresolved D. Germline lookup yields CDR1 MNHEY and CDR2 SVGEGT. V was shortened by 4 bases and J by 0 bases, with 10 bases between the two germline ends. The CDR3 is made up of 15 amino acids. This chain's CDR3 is CASSSQWNSNQPQHF. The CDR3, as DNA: TGTGCCAGCAGTTCGCAGTGGAATAGCAATCAGCCCCAGCATTTT.

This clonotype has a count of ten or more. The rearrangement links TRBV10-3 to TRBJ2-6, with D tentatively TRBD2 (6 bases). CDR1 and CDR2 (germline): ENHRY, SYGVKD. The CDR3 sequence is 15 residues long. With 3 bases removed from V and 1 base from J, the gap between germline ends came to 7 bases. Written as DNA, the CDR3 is TGTGCCATCAGTGATGCGGGATCTGGGGCCAACGTCCTGACTTTC. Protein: CAISDAGSGANVLTF.

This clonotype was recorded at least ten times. The CDR3 nucleotides are TGTGCCAGCAGTGAATTTACAGGGACGACAGATACGCAGTATTTT. Protein sequence: CASSEFTGTTDTQYF. The chain uses TRBV6-1 and TRBJ2-3, with TRBD1 as a possible D gene (6 bases). Deletions cut 2 bases from V and 3 bases from J, with 12 bases between. Germline lookup yields CDR1 MNHNS and CDR2 SASEGT. The CDR3 consists of 15 residues.

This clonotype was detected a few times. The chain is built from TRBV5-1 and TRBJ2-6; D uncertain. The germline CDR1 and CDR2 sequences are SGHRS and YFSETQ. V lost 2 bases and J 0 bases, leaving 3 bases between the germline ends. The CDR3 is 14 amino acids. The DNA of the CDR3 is TGCGCCAGCAGCTTCACCTCTGGGGCCAACGTCCTGACTTTC. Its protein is CASSFTSGANVLTF. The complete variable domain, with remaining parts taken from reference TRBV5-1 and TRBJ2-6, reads KAGVTQTPRYLIKTRGQQVTLSCSPISGHRSVSWYQQTPGQGLQFLFEYFSETQRNKGNFPGRFSGRQFSNSRSEMNVSTLELGDSALYLCASSFTSGANVLTFGAGSRLTVL.

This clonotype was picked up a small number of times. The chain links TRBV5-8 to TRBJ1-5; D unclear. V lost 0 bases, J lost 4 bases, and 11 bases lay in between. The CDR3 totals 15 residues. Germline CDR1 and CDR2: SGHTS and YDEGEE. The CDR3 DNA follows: TGTGCCAGCAGCTTGGGTTTAGGGAAAAATCAGCCCCAGCATTTT. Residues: CASSLGLGKNQPQHF. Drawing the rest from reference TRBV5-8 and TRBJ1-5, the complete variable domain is EAGVTQSPTHLIKTRGQQATLRCSPISGHTSVYWYQQALGLGLQFLLWYDEGEERNRGNFPPRFSGRQFPNYSSELNVNALELEDSALYLCASSLGLGKNQPQHFGDGTRLSIL.

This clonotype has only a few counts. CDR3 coding DNA: TGTGCCAGCAGCCAGGGGGGGACTACCAAGACCCAGTACTTC. As protein: CASSQGGTTKTQYF. The chain couples TRBV7-8 to TRBJ2-5; D might be TRBD1 or TRBD2, each matching 7 bases. Trimming shortened V by 5 bases and J by 6 bases, and 16 bases separated the two germline ends. The CDR3 totals 14 residues. Germline-derived CDR1 and CDR2 are SGHVS and FQNEAQ.

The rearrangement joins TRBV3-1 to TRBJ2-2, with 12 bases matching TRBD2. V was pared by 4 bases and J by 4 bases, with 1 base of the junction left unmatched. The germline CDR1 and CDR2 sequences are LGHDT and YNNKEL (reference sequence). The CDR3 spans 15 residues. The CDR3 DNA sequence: TGTGCCAGCAGCCCTAGCGGGAGGGCCACCGGGGAGCTGTTTTTT. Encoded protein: CASSPSGRATGELFF.

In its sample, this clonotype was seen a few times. CDR3 region: CASSAPGQGDNEQFF. The CDR3 DNA is TGCGCCAGCAGTGCGCCGGGCCAGGGGGACAATGAGCAGTTCTTC. V is TRBV10-2 and J is TRBJ2-1; TRBD1 agrees at 7 bases. Per germline, CDR1 WSHSY and CDR2 SAAADI. The CDR3 is 15 amino acids. V dropped 4 bases and J dropped 5; count of bases not matched to a gene: 8.

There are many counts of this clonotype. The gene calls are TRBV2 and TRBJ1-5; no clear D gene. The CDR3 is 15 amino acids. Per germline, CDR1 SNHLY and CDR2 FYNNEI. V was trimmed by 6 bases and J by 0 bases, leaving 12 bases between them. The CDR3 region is CASSVDTNSNQPQHF. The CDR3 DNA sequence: TGTGCCAGCAGCGTCGACACAAATAGCAATCAGCCCCAGCATTTT.

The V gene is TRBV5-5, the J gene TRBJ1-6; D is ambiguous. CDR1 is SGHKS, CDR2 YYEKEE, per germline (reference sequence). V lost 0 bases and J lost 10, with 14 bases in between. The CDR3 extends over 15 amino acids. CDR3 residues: CASSLAGGEFSPLHF. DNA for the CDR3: TGTGCCAGCAGCTTGGCGGGCGGGGAGTTCTCACCCCTCCACTTT. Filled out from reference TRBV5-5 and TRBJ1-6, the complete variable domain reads DAGVTQSPTHLIKTRGQQVTLRCSPISGHKSVSWYQQVLGQGPQFIFQYYEKEERGRGNFPDRFSARQFPNYSSELNVNALLLGDSALYLCASSLAGGEFSPLHFGNGTRLTVT.

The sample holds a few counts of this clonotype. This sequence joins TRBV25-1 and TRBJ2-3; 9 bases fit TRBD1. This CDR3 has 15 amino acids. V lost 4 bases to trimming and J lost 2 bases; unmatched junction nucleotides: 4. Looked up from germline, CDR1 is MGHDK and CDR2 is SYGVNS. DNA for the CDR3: TGTGCCAGCAGTGGGTGGACAGGGGTCACAGATACGCAGTATTTT. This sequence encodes CASSGWTGVTDTQYF.

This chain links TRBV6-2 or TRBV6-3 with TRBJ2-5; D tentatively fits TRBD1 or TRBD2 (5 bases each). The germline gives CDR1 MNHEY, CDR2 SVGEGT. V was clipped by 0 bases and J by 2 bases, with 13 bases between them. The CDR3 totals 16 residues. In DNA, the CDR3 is TGTGCCAGCAGTTACTCTCAGGGACCGAGTCAAGAGACCCAGTACTTC. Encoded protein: CASSYSQGPSQETQYF.

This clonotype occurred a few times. CDR3 in amino acids: CASSFYRGSNEKLFF. CDR3 nucleotides: TGTGCCAGCAGTTTCTACAGGGGTTCTAATGAAAAACTGTTTTTT. The chain has TRBV7-2 and TRBJ1-4; the match to TRBD1 covers 7 bases. Germline V gives CDR1 SGHTA, CDR2 FQGNSA. V lost 6 bases, J lost 3 bases, and 7 bases stayed unmatched. There are 15 residues in the CDR3.

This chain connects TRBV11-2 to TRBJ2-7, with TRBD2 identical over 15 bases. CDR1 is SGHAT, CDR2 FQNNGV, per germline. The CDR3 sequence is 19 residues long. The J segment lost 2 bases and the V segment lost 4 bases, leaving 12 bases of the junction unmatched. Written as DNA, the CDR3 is TGTGCCAGCAGCTCGAACGGACTAGCGGGAGGGTCCAATACCTACGAGCAGTACTTC. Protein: CASSSNGLAGGSNTYEQYF. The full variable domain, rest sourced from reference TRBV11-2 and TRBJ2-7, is EAGVAQSPRYKIIEKRQSVAFWCNPISGHATLYWYQQILGQGPKLLIQFQNNGVVDDSQLPKDRFSAERLKGVDSTLKIQPAKLEDSAVYLCASSSNGLAGGSNTYEQYFGPGTRLTVT.

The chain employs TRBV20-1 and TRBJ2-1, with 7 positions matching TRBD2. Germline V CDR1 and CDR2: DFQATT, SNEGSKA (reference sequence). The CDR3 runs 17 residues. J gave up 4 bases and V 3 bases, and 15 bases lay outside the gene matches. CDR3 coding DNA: TGCAGTGCTAGCCGGCAGGGAGGAGCGGGGCTATACAATGAGCAGTTCTTC. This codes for CSASRQGGAGLYNEQFF.

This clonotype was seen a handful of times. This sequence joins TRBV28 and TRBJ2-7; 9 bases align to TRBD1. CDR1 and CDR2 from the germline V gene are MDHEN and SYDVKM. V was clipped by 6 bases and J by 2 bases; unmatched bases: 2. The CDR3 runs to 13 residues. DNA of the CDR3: TGTGCCAGCAGGAGACAGGGGGCCTACGAGCAGTACGTC. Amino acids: CASRRQGAYEQYV.